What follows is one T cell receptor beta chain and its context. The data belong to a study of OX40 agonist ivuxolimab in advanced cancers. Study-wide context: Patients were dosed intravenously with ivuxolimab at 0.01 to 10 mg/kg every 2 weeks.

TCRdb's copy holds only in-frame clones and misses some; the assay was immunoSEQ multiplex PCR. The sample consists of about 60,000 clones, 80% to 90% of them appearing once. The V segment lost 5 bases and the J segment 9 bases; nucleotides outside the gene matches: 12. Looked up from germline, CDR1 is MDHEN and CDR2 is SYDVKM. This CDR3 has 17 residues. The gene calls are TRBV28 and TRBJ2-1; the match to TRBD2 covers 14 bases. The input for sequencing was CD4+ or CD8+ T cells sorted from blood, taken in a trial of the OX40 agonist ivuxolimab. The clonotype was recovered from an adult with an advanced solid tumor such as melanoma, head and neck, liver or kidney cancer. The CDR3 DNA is TGTGCCAGCAGTCACTACACTTCGGGACTAGCGGGAGCTGAGCAGTTCTTC. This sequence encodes CASSHYTSGLAGAEQFF. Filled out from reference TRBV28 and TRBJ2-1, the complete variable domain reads DVKVTQSSRYLVKRTGEKVFLECVQDMDHENMFWYRQDPGLGLRLIYFSYDVKMKEKGDIPEGYSVSREKKERFSLILESASTNQTSMYLCASSHYTSGLAGAEQFFGPGTRLTVL.